The entry that follows covers one T cell receptor beta chain sequence. What it recognizes is unknown. The sample belongs to a study of T-cell reconstitution after alpha-beta-depleted transplantation in children. Germline assignment: CDR1 DFQATT and CDR2 SNEGSKA (reference sequence). V was trimmed by 1 base and J by 2 bases, leaving 6 bases between them. The CDR3 runs to 12 residues. This sample's TCRbeta library carried unique molecular identifier barcodes. TCRdb re-derived calls from the PCR reads in MiXCR, one entry per CDR3 protein. In the table there are about a million distinct CDR3 sequences, 25% to 35% of which are singletons. Study-wide results and caveats: Several patients had high TCRbeta diversity at day 60; it came from surviving recipient T cells and thymic progenitors.

This chain uses TRBV20-1 with TRBJ2-7; D is unresolved. This clonotype was obtained from a boy in the first two years of life who had a stem cell transplant for SCID, so the T cells may come from the graft donor. The specimen was PBMCs, mostly from graft donor cells, collected 360 days after TCRalphabeta/CD19-depleted stem cell transplant. The CDR3 nucleotides read TGCAGTGCTAGAGGTATCACCTACGAGCAGTACTTC. Translation: CSARGITYEQYF.